This T cell receptor (beta chain) stems from a study of cytomegalovirus exposure and HLA in healthy donors. This CDR3 region has 17 residues. Trimming took off 6 bases at V and 0 bases at J, with 18 bases between the two ends. Germline CDR1 reads MGHDK; CDR2 reads SYGVNS. As for this clone: Antigen: not known.

General observations from the study: Specificity for CMV antigens was confirmed in vitro for a few of the CMV-associated chains.

Sequencing used immunoSEQ multiplex PCR; TCRdb keeps in-frame clones, though not all of them. The sample records about 110,000 clones, about 85% being singletons. Sequencing was done on a sample of PBMCs. This sequence joins TRBV25-1 and TRBJ1-3; the D gene is possibly TRBD1 (5 bases). The receptor was isolated from a woman between 18 and 30 years old in good health and CMV-seronegative. The CDR3 DNA is TGTGCCAGCAGAAAACCCCCCCGGGGGAACTCTGGAAACACCATATATTTT. The encoded protein is CASRKPPRGNSGNTIYF.